What follows are 18 T cell receptor beta chains derived from one specimen sequenced in a study of T cell repertoires in cytomegalovirus infection. From the reads, TCRdb called clonotypes with MiXCR, one entry per CDR3 protein. Of around 250,000 distinct CDR3 sequences in the sample, about 18% were seen once. Sequencing was carried out using CD8+ T cells from PBMCs. The receptors were sampled from a human donor in good health (CMV status not recorded). Some clones in this sample may be carry-over from other donors' samples.

This clonotype has more than one count but fewer than ten. The chain combines TRBV20-1 with TRBJ1-1; D ambiguous. The CDR3 is made up of 15 amino acids. Trimming shortened V by 1 base and J by 4 bases, and 16 bases separated the two germline ends. From germline, CDR1 is DFQATT and CDR2 SNEGSKA (reference sequence). The CDR3 loop is CSARGFGERSTEAFF. CDR3 coding DNA: TGCAGTGCTAGAGGGTTCGGTGAGAGAAGCACTGAAGCTTTCTTT.

This clonotype was detected only a few times. The gene calls are TRBV4-1 and TRBJ2-7; D call uncertain. V was cut by 0 bases and J by 3 bases, with 9 bases left in between. This CDR3 contains 14 residues. CDR1 is MGHRA, CDR2 YSYEKL, per germline. For the CDR3, the DNA is TGCGCCAGCAGCCAAGAGGGTGGCAGCTACGAGCAGTACTTC. This translates into CASSQEGGSYEQYF.

This clonotype was picked up a small number of times. This chain links TRBV28 with TRBJ2-1; a possible D gene is TRBD1 (5 bases). There are 17 residues in the CDR3. V shed 5 bases and J shed 2 bases, with 19 bases lying between them. Germline CDR1 is MDHEN and CDR2 is SYDVKM. As DNA, the CDR3 is TGTGCCAGCAGTACTAACACCAGGGAATCGGCCTACAATGAGCAGTTCTTC. It codes for CASSTNTRESAYNEQFF.

A few counts support this clonotype. The chain employs TRBV6-6 and TRBJ1-4; D is perhaps TRBD1 (5 bases). Looked up from germline, CDR1 is MNHNY and CDR2 is SVGAGI (reference sequence). The CDR3 loop spans 15 amino acids. V was shortened by 2 bases and J by 3 bases, with 10 bases between the two germline ends. CDR3 amino acids: CASSYPGDPNEKLFF. The CDR3 DNA sequence: TGTGCCAGCAGTTACCCGGGGGATCCTAATGAAAAACTGTTTTTT.

This clonotype was seen at least ten times. The rearrangement joins TRBV12-3 or TRBV12-4 to TRBJ1-5; weak D call: TRBD1 (5 bases). The CDR3 is 16 residues long. V was clipped by 1 base and J by 3 bases, with 13 bases between them. The CDR3 DNA reads as TGTGCCAGCAGTTTAGAGGGGCCGCCCGACAATCAGCCCCAGCATTTT. Its translation: CASSLEGPPDNQPQHF.

This clonotype has at least ten counts. CDR3 sequence reads: CASSLDRSNQPQHF. The DNA for the CDR3 is TGTGCCAGCAGCTTGGACAGAAGCAATCAGCCCCAGCATTTT. The V gene is TRBV7-8, the J gene TRBJ1-5; D might be TRBD1 (6 bases). CDR3 size: 14 residues. Germline V gene data show CDR1 as SGHVS and CDR2 as FQNEAQ. Trimming removed 3 bases from V and 1 base from J, with 7 bases in between. The complete variable domain, with remaining parts taken from reference TRBV7-8 and TRBJ1-5, reads GAGVSQSPRYKVAKRGQDVALRCDPISGHVSLFWYQQALGQGPEFLTYFQNEAQLDKSGLPSDRFFAERPEGSVSTLKIQRTQQEDSAVYLCASSLDRSNQPQHFGDGTRLSIL.

This clonotype was seen a handful of times. V is TRBV9 and J is TRBJ2-2; the D gene could be TRBD1 or TRBD2 (5 bases each). This CDR3 has 13 residues. Trimming removed 2 bases from V and 6 bases from J, with 8 bases in between. The V gene's germline CDR1 is SGDLS and CDR2 YYNGEE. The CDR3 DNA follows: TGTGCCAGCAGCGTTGGGGGATCCGGGGAGCTGTTTTTT. Its translation: CASSVGGSGELFF.

The chain joins TRBV7-6 to TRBJ2-7, with 9 nucleotides matching TRBD1. Trimming at V came to 5 bases and at J to 7 bases, leaving 18 bases not matched to a gene. This CDR3 region has 17 residues. Germline V CDR1 and CDR2: SGHVS, FNYEAQ. CDR3 sequence: CASSAGTGIWVSGEQYF. CDR3 DNA sequence: TGTGCCAGCAGCGCAGGGACAGGGATTTGGGTCTCGGGGGAGCAGTACTTC.

The table lists this clonotype with many counts. The genes are TRBV7-9 and TRBJ2-3; D unresolved. The CDR3 has 13 amino acids. Germline loops: CDR1 SEHNR, CDR2 FQNEAQ (reference sequence). The V gene lost 6 bases and the J gene lost 4 bases, with 11 bases spanning the gap. CDR3 bases: TGTGCCAGCAGAGAAGGCGGCGCAGATACGCAGTATTTT. This gives the protein CASREGGADTQYF.

This chain uses TRBV20-1 with TRBJ2-4; 8 bases are shared with TRBD2. CDR1 and CDR2 from the germline V gene are DFQATT and SNEGSKA (reference sequence). Losses at the gene ends were 6 bases for V and 4 bases for J; bases not matched to a gene: 11. This CDR3 has 15 residues. The CDR3 nucleotides read TGCAGTGCGGTGATCATTCCGGGAGGGAAAAACATTCAGTACTTC. Its protein product is CSAVIIPGGKNIQYF.

This clonotype was counted at least ten times. The rearrangement joins TRBV6-1 to TRBJ2-1, with 11 positions matching TRBD1. The germline V gene has CDR1 MNHNS and CDR2 SASEGT. V was clipped by 3 bases and J by 8 bases; unmatched bases: 6. CDR3 length: 15 amino acids. CDR3 DNA sequence: TGTGCCAGCAGTGAGGGGACAGGGGGGTTTGATGAGCAGTTCTTC. Translated, it gives CASSEGTGGFDEQFF.

As concerns this clonotype: In this CDR3 the conserved last residue, phenylalanine or tryptophan, is missing, so a read error is likely. This chain joins TRBV7-9 and TRBJ1-1; 10 bases agree with TRBD1. Trimming at V came to 5 bases and at J to 7 bases, leaving 7 bases not matched to a gene. Germline CDR1 reads SEHNR; CDR2 reads FQNEAQ (reference sequence). The CDR3 runs 14 residues. Here the CDR3 reads CASSVTGQGNEAFI. DNA of the CDR3: TGTGCCAGCAGCGTAACGGGACAGGGGAATGAAGCTTTCATT.

This rearrangement joins TRBV7-9 to TRBJ2-7; TRBD1 might be the D (6 bases). V was clipped by 2 bases and J by 2 bases, with 16 bases between them. The CDR3 length is 16 residues. CDR1 is SEHNR and CDR2 is FQNEAQ in the germline V gene (reference sequence). This CDR3 is CASSLSLGTNTYEQYF. DNA of the CDR3: TGTGCCAGCAGCTTAAGTCTCGGGACAAATACCTACGAGCAGTACTTC.

This clonotype appeared many times. Here the CDR3 omits its conserved ending phenylalanine or tryptophan, so a read error is the likely source. No DNA is shown, since the ends of the CDR3 on it are uncertain; the CDR3 is the one TCRdb lists. The chain employs TRBV7-7 and TRBJ1-6. Per germline, CDR1 SSHAT and CDR2 FNYEAQ (reference sequence). The CDR3 is 9 amino acids in total, end residues counted. The CDR3 sequence: CASSFHTPA.

In its sample, this clonotype was seen a few times. The chain combines TRBV4-2 with TRBJ2-1; D might be TRBD2 (5 bases). Germline V lookup: CDR1 LGHNA, CDR2 YNFKEQ. The CDR3 spans 17 residues. V was trimmed by 0 bases and J by 3 bases, leaving 15 bases between them. The CDR3 nucleotides read TGTGCCAGCAGCCAAGATGTTGGCGGGCCCTACTACAATGAGCAGTTCTTC. It yields the protein CASSQDVGGPYYNEQFF.

This clonotype occurred a few times. V is TRBV4-2 and J is TRBJ2-1; 12 bases line up with TRBD2. Germline V gives CDR1 LGHNA, CDR2 YNFKEQ. J lost 3 bases, V lost 1 base, and 4 bases had no gene match. The CDR3 is made up of 17 amino acids. CDR3 DNA sequence: TGTGCCAGCAGCCAAGGGACTAGCGGGGAGCACTACAATGAGCAGTTCTTC. Translation: CASSQGTSGEHYNEQFF.

This rearrangement joins TRBV6-2 or TRBV6-3 to TRBJ1-1; tentatively, D is TRBD1 (6 bases). Germline V lookup: CDR1 MNHEY, CDR2 SVGEGT. The CDR3 is 15 residues long. V dropped 2 bases and J dropped 0 bases, with 10 bases sitting between them. The CDR3 nucleotides read TGTGCCAGCAGTTACCGGGGGGCCCTGAACACTGAAGCTTTCTTT. Encoded protein: CASSYRGALNTEAFF.

The chain combines TRBV6-2 or TRBV6-3 with TRBJ1-5, with 8 positions matching TRBD1. CDR3 size: 15 residues. CDR1 and CDR2 (germline): MNHEY, SVGEGT. Trimming removed 6 bases from V and 7 bases from J; junction bases left unmatched: 11. The CDR3 region has the DNA TGTGCCAGCAGGCTGACAGGGGATAGAGTGCAGCCCCAGCATTTT. Its protein is CASRLTGDRVQPQHF.